Listed below are T cell receptor beta chains from one sample, sequenced in a study of cytomegalovirus exposure and HLA in healthy donors. The method was immunoSEQ multiplex PCR; TCRdb's version includes in-frame clones alone and lacks a portion of them. The data contain about 55,000 clones, approximately 80% of them seen just once; the ten biggest clones take up about 2.3%. Sequenced sample: PBMCs. The receptors were sampled from a female donor in good health and CMV-seronegative. Each CDR3 is given with its conserved first and last residue. A D gene is named only where the DNA matches it firmly.

V gene	J gene	D gene	CDR3 protein
TRBV6-1	TRBJ1-1	TRBD1	CASSASDRGAFF
TRBV7-9	TRBJ1-5	.	CASSLGENQPQHF
TRBV19	TRBJ2-1	.	CASSSGAYNEQFF
TRBV28	TRBJ2-7	TRBD1	CASNLQGAYEQYF
TRBV5-6	TRBJ2-2	TRBD2	CASSLGAAGEWAGELFF
TRBV7-9	TRBJ2-2	.	CASSIGRGGGTGELFF
TRBV7-2	TRBJ2-7	TRBD1	CASIPGRGFPYEQYF
TRBV7-9	TRBJ2-1	TRBD2	CASTKLAGSSYNEQFF
TRBV5-1	TRBJ1-3	TRBD1	CASSLDRGSGNTIYF
TRBV5-1	TRBJ1-2	.	CASSLQGDYGYTF
TRBV19	TRBJ2-4	.	CASSSGDIQYF
TRBV19	TRBJ1-1	.	CASSIVGANTEAFF
TRBV5-1	TRBJ2-5	.	CASSLDGGGSQETQYF
TRBV19	TRBJ1-2	TRBD1	CASSTTTGLGYTF
TRBV28	TRBJ1-2	.	CASSFPGTPNYGYTF
TRBV4-1	TRBJ2-7	TRBD2	CASSQDITSGRPYEQYF
TRBV7-7	TRBJ2-3	.	CASSLGLGDTQYF
TRBV28	TRBJ2-2	TRBD1	CASRTTGSSTGELFF
TRBV9	TRBJ1-1	.	CASSVDREGTEAFF
TRBV6-1	TRBJ2-1	TRBD2	CASSEWAGGASYNEQFF
TRBV5-1	TRBJ2-2	.	CASSLLTGELFF